This T cell receptor (beta chain) comes out of a study of blood T cell repertoires in COVID-19 (dated by TCRdb to the early 2020s). Context from the whole study: Samples from collaborators originated in the United States, Italy and Spain and spanned both the acute and convalescent phases of COVID-19. The prospective study material was composed of cDNA or gDNA derived from T cells, B-cell-depleted T cells, or PBMCs. The dataset comprised deeply sampled blood TCRbeta repertoires from subjects exposed to, actively infected with, or recovered from COVID-19. The repertoires were made available in a free public database intended to serve as a resource for research on the immune response to SARS-CoV-2. The samples were drawn from two sources: the first 160 participants of the ongoing ImmuneRACE study, and over 950 subjects contributed by 6 global collaborators. Sample metadata almost always included a de-identified subject ID, COVID-19 status, age in years and sex. HLA class I and class II types, where available, came from metadata supplied by the sample provider rather than from assay-based typing. Overall study outcomes, separate from this receptor: The amount of clinical and demographic metadata varied by source and participant and was provided uncurated.

TCRbeta CDR3 regions were amplified from genomic DNA using the immunoSEQ Assay, a bias-controlled multiplex PCR. In the original analysis: Nucleated cell counts per sample were estimated from amplification of reference gene primers within the assay. Sequence reads were collapsed and filtered to measure the absolute abundance of every unique TCRbeta CDR3 rearrangement. Productive Simpson clonality was computed per sample as the square root of Simpson's diversity index over productive rearrangements. As stored in TCRdb, this immuneACCESS dataset retains in-frame rearrangements with V and J assigned. A fraction of the clones does not appear; measured against another copy, unresolved V genes explain less than half of the discrepancy, and the remainder lacks a known reason. That table gives V, J and clone size, and the DNA gave D and trimming. This sample has about 330,000 clones in its table, and roughly 90% of those were observed once. Roughly 20% of the sample goes to the ten largest clones.

Its CDR3 holds 12 amino acids, cysteine through phenylalanine. Here the CDR3 DNA is all that survives: 36 bases in frame from base 1. CDR1 and CDR2 are read off the germline V gene as MDHEN and SYDVKM. V and J lose 9 bases and 6 bases, and a span of 13 bases separates them. Participants in the prospective study were enrolled through a virtual design, were aged about 18 to 100 years, and lived in 24 United States geographic areas. To assign participants to cohorts, the prospective study relied on clinical history that participants themselves reported in a screening survey and a study questionnaire. For ImmuneRACE Cohort 3, a participant was defined as recovered based on two consecutive negative NP/OP PCR tests, clearance by a healthcare professional, or resolution of symptoms. In the prospective study, mobile phlebotomists collected whole blood, serum and a nasopharyngeal or oropharyngeal swab from each participant. Prospective study participants could optionally give additional blood draws and questionnaires over an approximately 2-month period. Blood samples from the prospective study were shipped frozen or at room temperature prior to DNA extraction.

In regard to this clone: No antigen is known for it. Base qualities are not provided; no much larger clone lies one nucleotide away.

Recombination linked TRBV28 to TRBJ2-3; 6 matching bases give a weak D call of TRBD1. This clonotype originated in a woman in her 30s who had recovered from COVID-19. Input material: PBMCs or T cells enriched from blood (not recorded which). The CDR3 amino acid sequence is: CASTTGKDTQYF. In nucleotide form, the sequence is TGTGCCAGTACTACAGGGAAGGATACGCAGTATTTT.